The 8 T cell receptor beta chains given below trace back to one sample, sequenced in a study of blood T cell repertoires in COVID-19. The data were produced by immunoSEQ multiplex PCR, yet TCRdb's version contains in-frame clones alone and is incomplete. The table lists about 140,000 clones, about four fifths of them singletons. Sequenced sample: peripheral blood. These receptors all come from a human donor in a cohort sampled during active COVID-19.

The rearrangement uses TRBV5-1 and TRBJ2-1; TRBD2 matches at 9 bases. V gave up 1 base and J gave up 8 bases; unmatched junction bases: 7. Germline V lookup: CDR1 SGHRS, CDR2 YFSETQ. The CDR3 extends over 15 amino acids. The CDR3 spells CASSLTRGGIDEQFF. The CDR3 nucleotides are TGCGCCAGCAGCTTGACGCGGGGGGGCATTGATGAGCAGTTCTTC.

DNA for the CDR3: TGTGCCAGCAGTTTGGACAGGCTCGACGAGCAGTACTTC. Protein sequence: CASSLDRLDEQYF. The chain uses TRBV6-6 and TRBJ2-7; 7 positions match TRBD1. J was trimmed by 5 bases and V by 4 bases; bases with no gene match: 5. The CDR3 is 13 residues long. CDR1 and CDR2 (germline): MNHNY, SVGAGI (reference sequence).

The chain carries TRBV7-9 and TRBJ2-3; the match to TRBD2 covers 10 bases. Germline V gene sequence: CDR1 SEHNR, CDR2 FQNEAQ (reference sequence). The CDR3 covers 16 residues. The J segment lost 0 bases and the V segment lost 5 bases, leaving 5 bases of the junction unmatched. CDR3 in DNA: TGTGCCAGCAGCGTACCTAGCGGGGGTAGCACAGATACGCAGTATTTT. Amino acids: CASSVPSGGSTDTQYF.

The rearrangement uses TRBV7-9 and TRBJ2-5; the D gene is possibly TRBD1 (5 bases). CDR3 length: 14 amino acids. Germline lookup yields CDR1 SEHNR and CDR2 FQNEAQ (reference sequence). V was trimmed by 8 bases and J by 2 bases, leaving 15 bases between them. The CDR3: CASRRTSLQETQYF. The CDR3 DNA follows: TGTGCCAGCCGACGGACAAGCCTTCAAGAGACCCAGTACTTC.

This chain connects TRBV4-1 to TRBJ1-2; D might be TRBD1 (5 bases). Germline CDR1 and CDR2: MGHRA and YSYEKL. CDR3 length: 14 amino acids. V was shortened by 3 bases and J by 6 bases, with 14 bases between the two germline ends. CDR3 protein: CASSQFSREDGYTF. In nucleotides, the CDR3 is TGCGCCAGCAGCCAGTTCAGCAGGGAGGATGGCTACACCTTC.

The V and J genes are TRBV28 and TRBJ2-7; the match to TRBD2 covers 9 bases. Germline values: CDR1 MDHEN, CDR2 SYDVKM. J lost 4 bases, V lost 6 bases, and 10 bases had no gene match. The CDR3 has 15 residues. The CDR3 region is CASRPPGLAFYEQYF. CDR3 nucleotide sequence: TGTGCCAGCAGACCACCGGGACTAGCCTTTTACGAGCAGTACTTC.

The gene calls are TRBV11-3 and TRBJ2-1, with 7 bases lining up with TRBD1. V lost 2 bases to trimming and J lost 2 bases; unmatched junction nucleotides: 6. CDR1 and CDR2 from the germline V gene are SGHNT and YENEEA. The CDR3 contains 16 residues. The CDR3 spells CASSLKGTATYNEQFF. The CDR3 DNA is TGTGCCAGCAGCTTAAAAGGGACAGCAACCTACAATGAGCAGTTCTTC. The whole variable domain, filled in from reference TRBV11-3 and TRBJ2-1, reads EAGVVQSPRYKIIEKKQPVAFWCNPISGHNTLYWYLQNLGQGPELLIRYENEEAVDDSQLPKDRFSAERLKGVDSTLKIQPAELGDSAVYLCASSLKGTATYNEQFFGPGTRLTVL.

This chain uses TRBV5-6 with TRBJ2-3, with D maybe TRBD2 (5 bases). CDR3 length: 13 amino acids. Germline values: CDR1 SGHDT, CDR2 YYEEEE. Trimming took 1 base from V and 5 from J, leaving 8 bases between them. CDR3 residues: CASSLKAGDTQYF. DNA for the CDR3: TGTGCCAGCAGCTTGAAGGCGGGAGATACGCAGTATTTT. Complete variable domain (other parts from reference TRBV5-6 and TRBJ2-3): DAGVTQSPTHLIKTRGQQVTLRCSPKSGHDTVSWYQQALGQGPQFIFQYYEEEERQRGNFPDRFSGHQFPNYSSELNVNALLLGDSALYLCASSLKAGDTQYFGPGTRLTVL.